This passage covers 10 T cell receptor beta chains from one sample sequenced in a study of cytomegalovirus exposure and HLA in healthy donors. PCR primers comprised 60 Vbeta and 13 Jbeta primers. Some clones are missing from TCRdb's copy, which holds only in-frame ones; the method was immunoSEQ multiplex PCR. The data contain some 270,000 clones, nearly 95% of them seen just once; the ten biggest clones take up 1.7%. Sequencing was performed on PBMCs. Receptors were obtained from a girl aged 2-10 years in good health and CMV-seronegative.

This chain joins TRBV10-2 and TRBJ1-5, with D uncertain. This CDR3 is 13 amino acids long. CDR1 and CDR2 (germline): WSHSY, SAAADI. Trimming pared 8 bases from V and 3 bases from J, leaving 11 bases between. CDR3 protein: CASSGRVNQPQHF. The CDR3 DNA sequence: TGCGCCAGCTCCGGGAGGGTCAATCAGCCCCAGCATTTT.

Here the CDR3 DNA reads TGCGCCAGCAGCCAAGTCGGAGGTGGTCGGGTCCTCACTGAAGCTTTCTTT. Translating it yields CASSQVGGGRVLTEAFF. The chain has TRBV4-1 and TRBJ1-1, with D uncertain. The V gene lost 1 base and the J gene lost 4 bases, with 19 bases spanning the gap. CDR1 is MGHRA, CDR2 YSYEKL, per germline. CDR3 length equals 17 residues.

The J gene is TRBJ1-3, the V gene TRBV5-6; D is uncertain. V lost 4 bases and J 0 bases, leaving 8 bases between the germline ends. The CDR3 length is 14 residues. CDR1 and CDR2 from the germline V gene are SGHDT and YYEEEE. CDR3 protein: CASSLGGSGNTIYF. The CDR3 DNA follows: TGTGCCAGCAGCCTCGGAGGCTCTGGAAACACCATATATTTT.

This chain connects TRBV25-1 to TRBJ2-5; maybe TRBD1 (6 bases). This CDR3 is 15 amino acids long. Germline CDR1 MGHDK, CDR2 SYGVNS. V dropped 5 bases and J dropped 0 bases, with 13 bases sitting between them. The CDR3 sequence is CASSNRASYQETQYF. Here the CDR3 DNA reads TGTGCCAGCAGTAACAGGGCCTCGTACCAAGAGACCCAGTACTTC. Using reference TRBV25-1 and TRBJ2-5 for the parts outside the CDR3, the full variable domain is EADIYQTPRYLVIGTGKKITLECSQTMGHDKMYWYQQDPGMELHLIHYSYGVNSTEKGDLSSESTVSRIRTEHFPLTLESARPSHTSQYLCASSNRASYQETQYFGPGTRLLVL.

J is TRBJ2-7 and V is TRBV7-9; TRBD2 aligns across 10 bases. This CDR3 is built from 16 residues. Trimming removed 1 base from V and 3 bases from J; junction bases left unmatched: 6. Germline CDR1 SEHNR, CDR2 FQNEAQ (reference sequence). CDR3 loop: CASSLEASGGLYEQYF. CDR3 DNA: TGTGCCAGCAGCTTAGAGGCTAGCGGGGGACTCTACGAGCAGTACTTC.

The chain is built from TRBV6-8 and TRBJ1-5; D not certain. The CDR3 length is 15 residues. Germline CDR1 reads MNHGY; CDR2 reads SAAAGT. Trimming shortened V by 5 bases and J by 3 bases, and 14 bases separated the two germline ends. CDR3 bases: TGTGCCAGCAGTGAGATGGGCACACCCAATCAGCCCCAGCATTTT. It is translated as CASSEMGTPNQPQHF.

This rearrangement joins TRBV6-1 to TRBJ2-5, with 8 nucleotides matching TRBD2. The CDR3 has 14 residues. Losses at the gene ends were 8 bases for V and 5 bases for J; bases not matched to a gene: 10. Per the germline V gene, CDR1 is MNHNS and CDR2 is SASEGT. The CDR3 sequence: CASGAGAGGETQYF. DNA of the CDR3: TGTGCCAGCGGAGCGGGGGCGGGTGGGGAGACCCAGTACTTC.

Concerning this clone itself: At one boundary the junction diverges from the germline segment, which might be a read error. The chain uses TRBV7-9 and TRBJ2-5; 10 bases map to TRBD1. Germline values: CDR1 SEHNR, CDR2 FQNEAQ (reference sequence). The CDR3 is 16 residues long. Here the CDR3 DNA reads TGTTCCAGCAGCATGGACAGGGGGTTTACACAAGAGACCCAGTACTTC. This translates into CSSSMDRGFTQETQYF.

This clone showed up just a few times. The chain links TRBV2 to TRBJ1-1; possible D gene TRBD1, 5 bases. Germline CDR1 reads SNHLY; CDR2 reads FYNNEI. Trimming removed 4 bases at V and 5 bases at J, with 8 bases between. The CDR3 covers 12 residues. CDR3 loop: CASSGGGTEAFF. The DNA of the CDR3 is TGTGCCAGCAGTGGGGGGGGGACTGAAGCTTTCTTT.

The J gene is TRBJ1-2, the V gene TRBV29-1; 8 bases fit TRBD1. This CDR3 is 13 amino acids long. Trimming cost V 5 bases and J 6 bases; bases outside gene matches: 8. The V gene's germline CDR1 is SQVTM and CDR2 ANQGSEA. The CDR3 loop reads CSVYQGARDGYTF. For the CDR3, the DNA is TGCAGCGTTTATCAGGGGGCGCGGGATGGCTACACCTTC.